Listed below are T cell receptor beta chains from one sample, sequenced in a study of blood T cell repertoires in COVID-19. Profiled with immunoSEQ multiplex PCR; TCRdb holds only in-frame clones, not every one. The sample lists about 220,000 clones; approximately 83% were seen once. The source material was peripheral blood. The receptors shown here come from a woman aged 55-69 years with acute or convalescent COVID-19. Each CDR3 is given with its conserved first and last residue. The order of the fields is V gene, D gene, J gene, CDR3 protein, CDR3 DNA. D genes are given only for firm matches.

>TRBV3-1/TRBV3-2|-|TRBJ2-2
CASSYGGPNTGELFF
TGTGCCAGCAGCTACGGGGGACCGAACACCGGGGAGCTGTTTTTT
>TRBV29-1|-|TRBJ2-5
CSVGGGGIGETQYF
TGCAGCGTTGGCGGGGGCGGAATAGGTGAGACCCAGTACTTC
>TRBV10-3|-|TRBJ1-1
CAISESGGARTEAFF
TGTGCCATCAGTGAGTCCGGAGGGGCGCGCACTGAAGCTTTCTTT
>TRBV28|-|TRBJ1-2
CASSPLANYGYTF
TGTGCCAGCAGTCCACTCGCTAACTATGGCTACACCTTC
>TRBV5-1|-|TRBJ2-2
CASSFGQSTGELFF
TGCGCCAGCAGCTTCGGACAGTCGACCGGGGAGCTGTTTTTT
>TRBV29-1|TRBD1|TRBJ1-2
CSQGQPRIVGYTF
TGCAGCCAGGGACAGCCGAGGATAGTTGGCTACACCTTC
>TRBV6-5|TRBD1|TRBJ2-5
CASSLTRDSLQETQYF
TGTGCCAGCAGTTTGACCCGGGACAGCCTTCAAGAGACCCAGTACTTC
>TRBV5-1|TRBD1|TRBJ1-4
CASSTGTGNNEKLFF
TGCGCCAGCAGCACGGGGACAGGGAATAATGAAAAACTGTTTTTT
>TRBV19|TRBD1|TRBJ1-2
CASSRSQGAYGYTF
TGTGCCAGTAGTAGATCCCAGGGGGCGTATGGCTACACCTTC
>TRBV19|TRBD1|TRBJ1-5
CASSIQGQGVGQPQHF
TGTGCCAGTAGTATACAGGGACAGGGCGTGGGACAGCCCCAGCATTTT
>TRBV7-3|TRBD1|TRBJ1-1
CASSQTGGSTEAFF
TGTGCCAGCAGCCAGACAGGGGGAAGCACTGAAGCTTTCTTT
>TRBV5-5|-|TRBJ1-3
CASSLEFEGFSGNTIYF
TGTGCCAGCAGCTTGGAATTTGAGGGATTCTCTGGAAACACCATATATTTT
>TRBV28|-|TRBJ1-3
CASSLQASGNTIYF
TGTGCCAGCAGTTTACAGGCGTCTGGAAACACCATATATTTT
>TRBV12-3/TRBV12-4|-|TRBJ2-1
CASSDDSPDEQFF
TGTGCCAGCAGTGATGACAGCCCCGATGAGCAGTTCTTC
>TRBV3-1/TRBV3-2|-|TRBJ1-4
CASSQDTTDDNEKLFF
TGTGCCAGCAGCCAAGATACGACAGATGATAATGAAAAACTGTTTTTT
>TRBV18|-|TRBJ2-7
CASSPSTGYEQYF
TGTGCCAGCTCACCATCTACCGGCTACGAGCAGTACTTC
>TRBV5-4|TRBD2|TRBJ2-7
CASSVNGGVQYF
TGTGCCAGCAGCGTCAATGGGGGGGTGCAGTACTTC
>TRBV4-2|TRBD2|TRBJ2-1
CASSQHAGAGGRNEQFF
TGTGCCAGCAGCCAACACGCGGGGGCGGGGGGGCGCAATGAGCAGTTCTTC